This entry is about one T cell receptor (beta chain). No antigen is known for it. Study results and caveats: Larger-cohort validation covered only one TCR beta V-J rearrangement. The TCR gene usage of tumor memory CD4+ T cells clustered together with blood and lymph node memory CD4+ cells and with lymph node naive CD4+ cells. Tumor-infiltrating Treg TCR alpha and beta sequences overlapped most with tumor naive CD4+ T cells, then blood naive.

CDR3 size: 15 residues. Per the germline V gene, CDR1 is DFQATT and CDR2 is SNEGSKA (reference sequence). V lost 3 bases and J lost 2; bases outside the gene matches: 7. Constant-region reverse primers amplified full-length variable regions, followed by semi-nested Nested Universal Primer A PCR. MiXCR was run by TCRdb on the 5' RACE reads, yielding one entry per CDR3 protein. The sample consists of 50,000 to 75,000 distinct CDR3 sequences, about 20% of them appearing once. This chain connects TRBV20-1 to TRBJ1-1; 9 positions match TRBD1. The sequence came from a female donor with breast cancer. Input material: memory CD4+ T cells sorted from a lymph node. Indicated subset: memory CD4+ T cells, CD4+CD45RO+CD25-. This chain's CDR3 is CSARPGQGRNTEAFF. DNA of the CDR3: TGCAGTGCTAGGCCGGGACAGGGTCGAAACACTGAAGCTTTCTTT.